The clone carrying this TCR beta chain was seen more than once but under ten times. Study processing details: Reference gene primers were amplified, and this amplification served to estimate nucleated cell counts. Repertoires were generated with immunoSEQ multiplex PCR, while TCRdb's copy carries only in-frame clones and drops some. That table gives V, J and clone size, and the DNA gave D and trimming. The profile covers roughly 100,000 clones, with about 75% appearing a single time and approximately 10% taken by the ten largest. CDR3 length: 13 amino acids. The germline V gene encodes CDR1 LNHDA and CDR2 SQIVND (reference sequence). V lost 6 bases to trimming and J lost 6 bases, with 14 bases between them. These data come from a study of blood T cell repertoires in COVID-19. Whole-study context: Italy, Spain and the United States were the sources of the convalescent and acute COVID-19 samples. PBMCs, B-cell-depleted T cells, or T cells provided the cDNA or gDNA that made up the material.

This receptor was obtained from an elderly woman with acute or convalescent COVID-19. The rearrangement joins TRBV19 to TRBJ1-1, with D possibly being TRBD1 (5 bases). The material sequenced was peripheral blood. CDR3 protein: CASSFRAGSEAFF. CDR3 DNA sequence: TGTGCCAGTAGCTTCCGGGCAGGGTCTGAAGCTTTCTTT.